The T cell receptor (beta chain) described here comes from a study of shared clonotypes between healthy human individuals. This clone was observed a handful of times. Its antigen remains unidentified. Points from the study as a whole: Estimated clonotype richness was generally higher in naive than memory subsets.

Trimming pared 4 bases from V and 2 bases from J, leaving 6 bases between. The CDR3 covers 12 residues. CDR1 and CDR2 (germline): SNHLY, FYNNEI. Genomic DNA from each subset was divided evenly over several immunoSEQ plates. Data came from immunoSEQ multiplex PCR; TCRdb stores just in-frame clones and leaves some out. The sample includes approximately 2.1 million clones, 80% to 95% of them seen just once. Specimen: naive CD4+ T cells from PBMCs. Subset specified: CD45RA+ positively selected. The chain recombines TRBV2 with TRBJ2-7, with no clear D. This receptor was taken from a man between 18 and 29 years old in good health. Some clones in this sample may be carry-over from other donors' samples. The DNA of the CDR3 is TGTGCCAGCAGTGGCGGAACCTACGAGCAGTACTTC. It codes for CASSGGTYEQYF.